The table lists the clone carrying this T cell receptor beta chain with many counts. The target antigen is unknown. TCRdb processed the RT-PCR reads anew with MiXCR; each CDR3 protein has one entry. Of under 850,000 distinct CDR3 sequences in the sample, roughly 18% were seen once. This sample was taken from a study of response to subunit inactivated influenza vaccine. Germline CDR1 SNHLY, CDR2 FYNNEI. This CDR3 region has 16 residues. Between the trimmed V and J ends, which lost 5 bases and 2 bases, there was a span of 16 bases. Broader study findings: The study's authors posited that every seasonal influenza vaccination enlists few new T cells.

The chain is built from TRBV2 and TRBJ2-1; possible D gene TRBD2, 5 bases. The starting material was PBMCs from blood, obtained more than 4 days after vaccination. This receptor was identified in a man aged 50-59 years who received an inactivated influenza vaccine. CDR3 protein: CASSPPLGSAYNEQFF. CDR3 DNA: TGTGCCAGCAGTCCCCCACTAGGGAGTGCCTACAATGAGCAGTTCTTC.